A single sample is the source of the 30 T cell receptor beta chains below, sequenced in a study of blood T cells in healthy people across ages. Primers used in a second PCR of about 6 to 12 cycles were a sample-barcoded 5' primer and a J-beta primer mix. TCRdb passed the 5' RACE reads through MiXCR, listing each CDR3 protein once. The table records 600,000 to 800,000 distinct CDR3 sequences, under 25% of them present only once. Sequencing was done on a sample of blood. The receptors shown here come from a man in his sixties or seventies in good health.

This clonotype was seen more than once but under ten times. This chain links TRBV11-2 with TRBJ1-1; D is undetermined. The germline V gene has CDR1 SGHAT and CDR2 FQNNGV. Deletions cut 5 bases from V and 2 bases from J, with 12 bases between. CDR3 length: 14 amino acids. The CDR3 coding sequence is TGTGCCAGCAGCCAAGGTTGGAGAAACACTGAAGCTTTCTTT. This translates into CASSQGWRNTEAFF.

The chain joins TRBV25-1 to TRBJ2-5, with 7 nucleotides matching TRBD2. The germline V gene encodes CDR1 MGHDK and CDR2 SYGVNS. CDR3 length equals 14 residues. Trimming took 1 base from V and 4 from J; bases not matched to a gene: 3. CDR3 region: CASSEFSGGETQYF. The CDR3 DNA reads TGTGCCAGCAGTGAATTTTCGGGAGGAGAGACCCAGTACTTC.

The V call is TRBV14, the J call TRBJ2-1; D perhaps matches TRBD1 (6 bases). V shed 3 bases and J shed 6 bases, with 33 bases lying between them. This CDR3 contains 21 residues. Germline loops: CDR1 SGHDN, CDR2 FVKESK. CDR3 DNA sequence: TGTGCCAGCAGCCACCTACCCGCAGGCGGACCCTTTGGACAGAAGGTCAATGAGCAGTTCTTC. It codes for CASSHLPAGGPFGQKVNEQFF. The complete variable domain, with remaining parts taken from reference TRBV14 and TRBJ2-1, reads EAGVTQFPSHSVIEKGQTVTLRCDPISGHDNLYWYRRVMGKEIKFLLHFVKESKQDESGMPNNRFLAERTGGTYSTLKVQPAELEDSGVYFCASSHLPAGGPFGQKVNEQFFGPGTRLTVL.

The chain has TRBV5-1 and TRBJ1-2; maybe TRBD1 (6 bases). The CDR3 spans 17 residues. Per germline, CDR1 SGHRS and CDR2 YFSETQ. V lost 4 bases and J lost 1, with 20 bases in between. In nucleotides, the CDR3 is TGCGCCAGCAGCGAGGACAGCTCGGCTCCTTTTAACTATGGCTACACCTTC. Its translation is CASSEDSSAPFNYGYTF.

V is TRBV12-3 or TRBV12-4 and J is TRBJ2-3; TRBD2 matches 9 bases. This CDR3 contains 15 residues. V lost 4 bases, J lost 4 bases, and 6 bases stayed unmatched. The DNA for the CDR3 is TGTGCCAGCAGTTCCTCGCGGGAGGGGGCAGATACGCAGTATTTT. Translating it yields CASSSSREGADTQYF.

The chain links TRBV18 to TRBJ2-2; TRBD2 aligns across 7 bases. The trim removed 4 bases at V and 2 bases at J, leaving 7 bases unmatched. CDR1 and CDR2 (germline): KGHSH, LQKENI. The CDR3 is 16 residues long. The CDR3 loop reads CASSLSGEPNTGELFF. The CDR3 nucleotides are TGTGCCAGCTCACTGAGCGGGGAACCCAACACCGGGGAGCTGTTTTTT. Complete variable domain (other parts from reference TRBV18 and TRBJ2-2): NAGVMQNPRHLVRRRGQEARLRCSPMKGHSHVYWYRQLPEEGLKFMVYLQKENIIDESGMPKERFSAEFPKEGPSILRIQQVVRGDSAAYFCASSLSGEPNTGELFFGEGSRLTVL.

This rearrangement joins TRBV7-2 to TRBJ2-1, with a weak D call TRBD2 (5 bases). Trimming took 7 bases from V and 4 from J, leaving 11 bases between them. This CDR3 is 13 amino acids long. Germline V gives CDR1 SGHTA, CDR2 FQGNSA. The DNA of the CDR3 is TGTGCCAGCAATGAGCGGTCTTACAATGAGCAGTTCTTC. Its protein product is CASNERSYNEQFF. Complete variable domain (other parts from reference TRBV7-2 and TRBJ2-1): GAGVSQSPSNKVTEKGKDVELRCDPISGHTALYWYRQSLGQGLEFLIYFQGNSAPDKSGLPSDRFSAERTGGSVSTLTIQRTQQEDSAVYLCASNERSYNEQFFGPGTRLTVL.

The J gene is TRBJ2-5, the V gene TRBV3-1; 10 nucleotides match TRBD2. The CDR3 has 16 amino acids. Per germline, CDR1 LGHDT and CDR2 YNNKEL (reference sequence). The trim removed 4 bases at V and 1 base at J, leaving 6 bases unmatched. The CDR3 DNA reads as TGTGCCAGCAGCCGGCGGGCTAGCGGGAGCCAAGAGACCCAGTACTTC. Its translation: CASSRRASGSQETQYF.

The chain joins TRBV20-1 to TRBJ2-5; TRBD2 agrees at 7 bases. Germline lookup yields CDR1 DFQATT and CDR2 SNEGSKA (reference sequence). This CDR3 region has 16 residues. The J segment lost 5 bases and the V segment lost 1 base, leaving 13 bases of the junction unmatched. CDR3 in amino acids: CSARALGAGVDETQYF. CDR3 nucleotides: TGCAGTGCTAGAGCTCTCGGGGCGGGAGTGGATGAGACCCAGTACTTC.

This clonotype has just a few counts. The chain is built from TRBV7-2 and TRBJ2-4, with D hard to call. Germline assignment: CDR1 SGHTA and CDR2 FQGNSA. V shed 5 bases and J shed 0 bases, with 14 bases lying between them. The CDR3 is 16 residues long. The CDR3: CASSLLATLAKNIQYF. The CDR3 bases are TGTGCCAGCAGCCTACTGGCGACCCTAGCCAAAAACATTCAGTACTTC.

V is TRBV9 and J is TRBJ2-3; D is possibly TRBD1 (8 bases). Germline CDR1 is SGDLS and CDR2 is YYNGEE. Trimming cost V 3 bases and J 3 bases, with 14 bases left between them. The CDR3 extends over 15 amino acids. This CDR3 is CASSERDRTTDTQYF. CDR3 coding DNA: TGTGCCAGCAGCGAGCGGGACAGGACGACAGATACGCAGTATTTT.

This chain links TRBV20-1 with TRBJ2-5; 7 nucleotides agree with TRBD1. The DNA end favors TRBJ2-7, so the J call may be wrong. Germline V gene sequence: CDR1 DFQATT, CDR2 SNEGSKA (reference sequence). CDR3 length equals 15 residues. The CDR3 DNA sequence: TGCAGTGCTGTCTCTCCCGACAGGGCAAACTACGAGCAGTACTTC. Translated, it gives CSAVSPDRANYEQYF.

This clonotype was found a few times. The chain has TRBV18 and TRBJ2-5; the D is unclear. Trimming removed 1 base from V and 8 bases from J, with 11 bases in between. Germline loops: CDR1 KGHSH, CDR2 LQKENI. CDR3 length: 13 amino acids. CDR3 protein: CASSPQTTGTQYF. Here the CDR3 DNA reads TGTGCCAGCTCACCACAGACAACTGGAACCCAGTACTTC.

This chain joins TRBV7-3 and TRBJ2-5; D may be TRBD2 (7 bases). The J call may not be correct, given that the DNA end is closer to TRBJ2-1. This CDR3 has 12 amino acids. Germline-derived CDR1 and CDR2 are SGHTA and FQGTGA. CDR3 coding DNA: TGTGCCAGCGGGGGGGGCGGCAATGAGCAGTTCTTC. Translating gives CASGGGGNEQFF.

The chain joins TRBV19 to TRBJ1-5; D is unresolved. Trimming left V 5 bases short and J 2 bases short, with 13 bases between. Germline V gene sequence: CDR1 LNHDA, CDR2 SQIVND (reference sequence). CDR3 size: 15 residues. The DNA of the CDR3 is TGTGCCAGTAGTTTAAGAGGAGCAGGCAATCAGCCCCAGCATTTT. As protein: CASSLRGAGNQPQHF.

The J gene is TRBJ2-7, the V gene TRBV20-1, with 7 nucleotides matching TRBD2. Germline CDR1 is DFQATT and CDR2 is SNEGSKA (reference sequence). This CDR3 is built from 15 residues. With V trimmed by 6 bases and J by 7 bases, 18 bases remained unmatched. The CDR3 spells CSAPTPTSLRGEQYF. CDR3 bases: TGCAGTGCCCCCACCCCGACTAGCCTTCGCGGTGAGCAGTACTTC.

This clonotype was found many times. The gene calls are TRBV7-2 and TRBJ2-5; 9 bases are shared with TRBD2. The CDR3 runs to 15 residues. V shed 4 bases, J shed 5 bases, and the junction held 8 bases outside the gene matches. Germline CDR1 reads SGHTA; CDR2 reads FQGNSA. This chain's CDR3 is CASSSVAGEVETQYF. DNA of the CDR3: TGTGCCAGCAGCTCAGTAGCGGGAGAAGTGGAGACCCAGTACTTC.

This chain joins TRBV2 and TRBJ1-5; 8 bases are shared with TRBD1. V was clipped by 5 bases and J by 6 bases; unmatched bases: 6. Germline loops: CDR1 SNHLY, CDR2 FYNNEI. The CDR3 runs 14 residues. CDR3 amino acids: CASSSDREVQPQHF. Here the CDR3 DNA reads TGTGCCAGCAGTTCGGACAGGGAGGTTCAGCCCCAGCATTTT.

This CDR3 reads CASSPTGNDYNEQFF. The DNA of the CDR3 is TGTGCCAGCAGTCCGACCGGGAACGACTACAATGAGCAGTTCTTC. J is TRBJ2-1 and V is TRBV6-2 or TRBV6-3; a weak D match, TRBD2 (5 bases). This CDR3 region has 15 residues. V was clipped by 5 bases and J by 3 bases, with 14 bases between them. Germline-derived CDR1 and CDR2 are MNHEY and SVGEGT.

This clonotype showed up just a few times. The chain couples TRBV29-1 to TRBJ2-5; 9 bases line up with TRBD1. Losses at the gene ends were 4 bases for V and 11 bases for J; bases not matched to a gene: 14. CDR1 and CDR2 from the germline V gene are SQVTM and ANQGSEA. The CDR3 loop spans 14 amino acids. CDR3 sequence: CSVGEGTGGMGQYF. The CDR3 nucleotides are TGCAGCGTTGGAGAAGGTACAGGGGGCATGGGGCAGTACTTC.

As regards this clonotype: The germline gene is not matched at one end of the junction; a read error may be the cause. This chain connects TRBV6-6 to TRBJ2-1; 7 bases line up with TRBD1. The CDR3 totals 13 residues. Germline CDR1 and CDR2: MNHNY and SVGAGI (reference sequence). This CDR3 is CASRNRGAYEHYF. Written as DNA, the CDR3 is TGTGCCAGCAGAAACAGGGGAGCCTACGAGCATTACTTC.

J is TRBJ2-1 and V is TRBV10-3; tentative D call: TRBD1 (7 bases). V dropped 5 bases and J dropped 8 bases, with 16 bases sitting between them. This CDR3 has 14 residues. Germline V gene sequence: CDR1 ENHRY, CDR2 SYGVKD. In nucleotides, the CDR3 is TGTGCCATCAGTAAGGAGGGGGCTAAGGATGAGCAGTTCTTC. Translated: CAISKEGAKDEQFF.

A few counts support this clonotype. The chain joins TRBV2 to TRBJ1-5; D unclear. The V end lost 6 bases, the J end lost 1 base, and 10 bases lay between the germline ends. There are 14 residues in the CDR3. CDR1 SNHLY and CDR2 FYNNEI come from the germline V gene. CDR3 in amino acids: CASRAVASNQPQHF. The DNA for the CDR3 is TGTGCCAGCAGGGCGGTAGCCAGCAATCAGCCCCAGCATTTT.

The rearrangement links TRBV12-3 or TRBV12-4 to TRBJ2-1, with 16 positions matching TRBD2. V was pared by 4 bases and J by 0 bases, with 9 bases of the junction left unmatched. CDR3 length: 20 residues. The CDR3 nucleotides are TGTGCCAGCAGTTCCGGGACTAGCGGGAGGGACCCAAGCTCCTACAATGAGCAGTTCTTC. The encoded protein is CASSSGTSGRDPSSYNEQFF.

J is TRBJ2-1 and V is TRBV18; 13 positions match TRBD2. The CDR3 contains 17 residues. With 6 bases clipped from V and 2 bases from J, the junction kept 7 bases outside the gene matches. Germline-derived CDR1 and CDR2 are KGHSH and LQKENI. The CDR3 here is CASSRTSGSATYNEQFF. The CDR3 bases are TGTGCCAGCTCGCGGACTAGCGGGAGTGCCACCTACAATGAGCAGTTCTTC.

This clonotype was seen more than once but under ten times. CDR3 bases: TGCGCCAGCAGCTATGGACAGGGGTTCTCCTCCGAGCAGTACGTT. Protein: CASSYGQGFSSEQYV. This sequence joins TRBV5-1 and TRBJ2-7, with 9 bases that match TRBD1. Germline V gene sequence: CDR1 SGHRS, CDR2 YFSETQ. The CDR3 spans 15 residues.

CDR3 nucleotide sequence: TGTGCCAGCAGCTGGATGGGACTAGCGGAGAAGGACATCGGGGAGCTGTTTTTT. This encodes CASSWMGLAEKDIGELFF. The J gene is TRBJ2-2, the V gene TRBV7-8, with TRBD2 identical over 11 bases. Germline CDR1 and CDR2: SGHVS and FQNEAQ. V lost 4 bases and J lost 7; bases outside the gene matches: 14. The CDR3 consists of 18 residues.

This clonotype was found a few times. The CDR3: CSVVADTDTQYF. The CDR3 nucleotides are TGCAGCGTTGTAGCGGACACAGATACGCAGTATTTT. The chain is built from TRBV29-1 and TRBJ2-3; D is possibly TRBD2 (6 bases). CDR1 is SQVTM and CDR2 is ANQGSEA in the germline V gene. The ends were cut back, 4 bases at V and 2 bases at J, with 7 bases in the middle. This CDR3 comprises 12 residues.

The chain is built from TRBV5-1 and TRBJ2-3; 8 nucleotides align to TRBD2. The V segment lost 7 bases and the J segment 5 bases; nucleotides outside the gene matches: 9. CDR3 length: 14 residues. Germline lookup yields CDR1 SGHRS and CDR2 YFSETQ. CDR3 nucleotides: TGCGCCAGCGGGGATCGGGGGGGAAGAGATACGCAGTATTTT. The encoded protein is CASGDRGGRDTQYF.

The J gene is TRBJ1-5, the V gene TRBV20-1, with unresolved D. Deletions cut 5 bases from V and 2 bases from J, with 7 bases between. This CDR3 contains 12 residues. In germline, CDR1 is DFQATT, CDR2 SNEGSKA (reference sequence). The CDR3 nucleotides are TGCAGTGCTCTATATGGCAATCAGCCCCAGCATTTT. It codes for CSALYGNQPQHF.